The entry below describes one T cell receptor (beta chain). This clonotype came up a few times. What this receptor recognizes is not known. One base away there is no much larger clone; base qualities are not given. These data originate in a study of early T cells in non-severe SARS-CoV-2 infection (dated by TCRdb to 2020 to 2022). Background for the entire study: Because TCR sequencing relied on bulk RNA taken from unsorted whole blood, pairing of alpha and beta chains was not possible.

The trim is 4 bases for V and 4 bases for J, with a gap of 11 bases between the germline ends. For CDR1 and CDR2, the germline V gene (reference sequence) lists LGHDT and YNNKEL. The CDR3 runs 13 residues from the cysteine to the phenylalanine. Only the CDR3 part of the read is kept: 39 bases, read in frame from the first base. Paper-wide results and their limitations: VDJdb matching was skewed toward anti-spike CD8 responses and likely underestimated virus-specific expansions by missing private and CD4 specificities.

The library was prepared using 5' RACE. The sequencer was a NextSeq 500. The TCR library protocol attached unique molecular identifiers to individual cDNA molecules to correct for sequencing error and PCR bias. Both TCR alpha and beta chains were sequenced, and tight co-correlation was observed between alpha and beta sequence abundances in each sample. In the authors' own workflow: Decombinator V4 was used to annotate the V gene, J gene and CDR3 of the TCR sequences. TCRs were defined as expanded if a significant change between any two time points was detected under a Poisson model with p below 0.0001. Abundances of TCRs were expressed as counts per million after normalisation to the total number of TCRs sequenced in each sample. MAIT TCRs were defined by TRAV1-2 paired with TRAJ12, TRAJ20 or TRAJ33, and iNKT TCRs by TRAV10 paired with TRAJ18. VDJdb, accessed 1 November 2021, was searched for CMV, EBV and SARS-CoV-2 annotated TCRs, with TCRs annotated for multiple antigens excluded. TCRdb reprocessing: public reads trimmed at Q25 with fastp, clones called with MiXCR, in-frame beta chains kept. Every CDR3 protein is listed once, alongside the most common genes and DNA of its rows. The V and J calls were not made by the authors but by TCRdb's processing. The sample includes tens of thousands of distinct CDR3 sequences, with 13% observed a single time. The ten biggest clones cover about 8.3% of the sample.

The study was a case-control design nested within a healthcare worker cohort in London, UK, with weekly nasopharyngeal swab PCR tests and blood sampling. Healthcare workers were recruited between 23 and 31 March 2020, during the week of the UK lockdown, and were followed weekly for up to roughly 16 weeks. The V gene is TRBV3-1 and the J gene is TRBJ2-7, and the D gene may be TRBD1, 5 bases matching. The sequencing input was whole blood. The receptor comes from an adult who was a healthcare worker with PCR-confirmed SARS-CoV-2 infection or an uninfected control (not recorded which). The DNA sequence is TGTGCCAGCAGCCTAGTTCAGGGTTACGAGCAGTACTTC. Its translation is CASSLVQGYEQYF.